This T cell receptor (beta chain) is from a study of shared T cell receptors in the human thymus. V dropped 7 bases and J dropped 1; count of bases not matched to a gene: 15. This CDR3 is built from 16 residues. CDR1 and CDR2 (germline): SQVTM, ANQGSEA. The protocol was immunoSEQ multiplex PCR, while the TCRdb copy is restricted to in-frame clones and leaves out a portion. The sample lists hundreds of thousands of clones; around 87% were seen once. This sample also appeared in a second study, on human thymus T cells.

V is TRBV29-1 and J is TRBJ1-2; 7 nucleotides line up with TRBD1. The sequencing sample was made of thymocytes. The source of this sequence is a boy younger than two with a congenital heart defect. CDR3 residues: CSATYGRGGYNYGYTF. CDR3 DNA: TGCAGCGCAACGTATGGTCGAGGGGGCTATAACTATGGCTACACCTTC.